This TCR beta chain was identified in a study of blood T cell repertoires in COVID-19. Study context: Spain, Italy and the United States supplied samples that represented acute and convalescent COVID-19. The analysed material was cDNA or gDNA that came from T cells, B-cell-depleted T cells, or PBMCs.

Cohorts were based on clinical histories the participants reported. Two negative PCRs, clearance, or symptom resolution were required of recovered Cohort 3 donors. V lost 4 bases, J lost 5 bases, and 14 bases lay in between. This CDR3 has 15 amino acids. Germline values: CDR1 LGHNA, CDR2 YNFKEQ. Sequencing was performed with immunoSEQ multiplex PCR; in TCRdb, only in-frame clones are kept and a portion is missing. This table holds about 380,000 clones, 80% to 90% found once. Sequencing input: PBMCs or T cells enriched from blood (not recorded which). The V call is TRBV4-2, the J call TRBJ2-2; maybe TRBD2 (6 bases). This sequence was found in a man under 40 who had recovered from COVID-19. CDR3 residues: CASSPDVAVTGELFF. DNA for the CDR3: TGTGCCAGCAGCCCAGACGTAGCGGTAACCGGGGAGCTGTTTTTT.